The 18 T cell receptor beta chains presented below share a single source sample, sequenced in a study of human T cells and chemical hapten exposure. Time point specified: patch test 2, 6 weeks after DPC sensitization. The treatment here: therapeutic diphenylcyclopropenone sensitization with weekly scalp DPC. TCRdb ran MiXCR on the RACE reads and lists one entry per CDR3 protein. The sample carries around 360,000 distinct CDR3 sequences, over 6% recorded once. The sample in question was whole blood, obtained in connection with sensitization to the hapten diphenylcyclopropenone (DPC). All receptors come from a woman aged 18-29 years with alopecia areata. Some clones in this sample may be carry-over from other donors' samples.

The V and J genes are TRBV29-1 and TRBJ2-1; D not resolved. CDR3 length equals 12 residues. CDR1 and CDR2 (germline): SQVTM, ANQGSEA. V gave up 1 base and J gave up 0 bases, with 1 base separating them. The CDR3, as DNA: TGCAGCGTTGAAGCCTCCTACAATGAGCAGTTCTTC. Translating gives CSVEASYNEQFF.

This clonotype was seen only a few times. The CDR3 spells CASSLGRGNTEAFF. The DNA of the CDR3 is TGCGCCAGCAGCTTAGGCAGGGGGAACACTGAAGCTTTCTTT. The V gene is TRBV5-1, the J gene TRBJ1-1; tentatively, D is TRBD1 (6 bases). V lost 2 bases, J lost 1 base, and 9 bases lay in between. Looked up from germline, CDR1 is SGHRS and CDR2 is YFSETQ. The CDR3 contains 14 residues. Supplemented by reference TRBV5-1 and TRBJ1-1, the full variable domain reads KAGVTQTPRYLIKTRGQQVTLSCSPISGHRSVSWYQQTPGQGLQFLFEYFSETQRNKGNFPGRFSGRQFSNSRSEMNVSTLELGDSALYLCASSLGRGNTEAFFGQGTRLTVV.

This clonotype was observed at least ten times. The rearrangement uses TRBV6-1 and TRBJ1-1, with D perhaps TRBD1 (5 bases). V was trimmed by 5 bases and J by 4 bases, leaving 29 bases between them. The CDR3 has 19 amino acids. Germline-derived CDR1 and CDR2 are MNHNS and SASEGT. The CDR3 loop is CASSPRRTQRRGELTEAFF. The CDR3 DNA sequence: TGTGCCAGCAGTCCTCGACGGACCCAACGAAGGGGAGAGCTCACTGAAGCTTTCTTT.

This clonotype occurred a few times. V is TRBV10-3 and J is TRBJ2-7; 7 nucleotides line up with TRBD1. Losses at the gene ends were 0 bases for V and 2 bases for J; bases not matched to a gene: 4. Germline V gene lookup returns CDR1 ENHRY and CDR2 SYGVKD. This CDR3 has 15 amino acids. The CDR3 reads CAISESFGTAYEQYF. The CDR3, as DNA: TGTGCCATCAGTGAGTCGTTTGGGACAGCCTACGAGCAGTACTTC.

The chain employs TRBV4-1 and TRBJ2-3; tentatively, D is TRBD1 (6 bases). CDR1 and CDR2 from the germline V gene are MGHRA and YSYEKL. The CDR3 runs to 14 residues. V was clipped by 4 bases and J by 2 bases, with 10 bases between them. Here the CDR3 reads CASSRTGITDTQYF. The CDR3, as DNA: TGCGCCAGCAGCCGAACAGGGATCACAGATACGCAGTATTTT.

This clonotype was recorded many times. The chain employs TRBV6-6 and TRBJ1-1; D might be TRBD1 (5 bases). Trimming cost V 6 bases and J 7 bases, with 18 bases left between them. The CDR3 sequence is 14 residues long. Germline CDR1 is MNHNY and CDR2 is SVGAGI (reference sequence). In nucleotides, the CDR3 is TGTGCCAGCAGCCACGGCCCCCCCGGGGGTGAAGCTTTCTTT. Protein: CASSHGPPGGEAFF.

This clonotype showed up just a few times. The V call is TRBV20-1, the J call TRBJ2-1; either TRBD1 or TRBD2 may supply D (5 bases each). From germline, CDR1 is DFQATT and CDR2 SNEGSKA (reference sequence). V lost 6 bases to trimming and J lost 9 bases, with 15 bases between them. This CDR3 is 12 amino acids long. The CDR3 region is CSAPREGFEQFF. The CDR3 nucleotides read TGCAGTGCCCCAAGAGAGGGGTTTGAGCAGTTCTTC.

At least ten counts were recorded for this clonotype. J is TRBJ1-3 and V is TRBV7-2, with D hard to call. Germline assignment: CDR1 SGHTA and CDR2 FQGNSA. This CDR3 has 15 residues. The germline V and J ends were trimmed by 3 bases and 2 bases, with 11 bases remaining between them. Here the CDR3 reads CASSLGRGPGNTIYF. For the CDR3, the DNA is TGTGCCAGCAGCTTGGGGAGAGGCCCTGGAAACACCATATATTTT.

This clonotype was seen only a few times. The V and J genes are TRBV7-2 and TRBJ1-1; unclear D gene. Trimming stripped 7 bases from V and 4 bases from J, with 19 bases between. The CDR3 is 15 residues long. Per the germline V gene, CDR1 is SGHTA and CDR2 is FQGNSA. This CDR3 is CASNRGGSFGTEAFF. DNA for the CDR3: TGTGCCAGCAACCGGGGAGGGTCGTTCGGCACTGAAGCTTTCTTT.

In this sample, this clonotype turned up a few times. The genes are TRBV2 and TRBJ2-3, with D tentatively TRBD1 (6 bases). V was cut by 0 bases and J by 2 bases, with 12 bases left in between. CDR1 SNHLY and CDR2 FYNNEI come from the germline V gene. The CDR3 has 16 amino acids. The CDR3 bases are TGTGCCAGCAGTGAAGCTGGGGGCGGCGTCACAGATACGCAGTATTTT. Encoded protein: CASSEAGGGVTDTQYF.

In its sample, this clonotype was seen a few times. The CDR3 coding sequence is TGCAGCGTGGAGGGGAGCTCCTACAATGAGCAGTTCTTC. Its translation: CSVEGSSYNEQFF. The genes are TRBV29-1 and TRBJ2-1, with D maybe TRBD2 (6 bases). The CDR3 is 13 residues long. V lost 6 bases, J lost 0 bases, and 9 bases lay in between. Per the germline V gene, CDR1 is SQVTM and CDR2 is ANQGSEA.

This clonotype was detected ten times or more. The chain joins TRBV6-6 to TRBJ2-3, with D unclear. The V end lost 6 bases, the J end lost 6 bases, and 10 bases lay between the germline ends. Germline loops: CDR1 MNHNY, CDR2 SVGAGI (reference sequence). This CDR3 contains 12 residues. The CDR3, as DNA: TGTGCCAGCAGCCAACGAGAGGATACGCAGTATTTT. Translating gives CASSQREDTQYF.

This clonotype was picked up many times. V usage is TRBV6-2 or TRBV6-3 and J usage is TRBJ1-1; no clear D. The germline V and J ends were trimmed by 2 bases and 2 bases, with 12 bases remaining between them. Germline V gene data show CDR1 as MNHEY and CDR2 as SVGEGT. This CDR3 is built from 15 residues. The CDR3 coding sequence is TGTGCCAGCAGTTACGGTCAGACTTTTAACACTGAAGCTTTCTTT. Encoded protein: CASSYGQTFNTEAFF.

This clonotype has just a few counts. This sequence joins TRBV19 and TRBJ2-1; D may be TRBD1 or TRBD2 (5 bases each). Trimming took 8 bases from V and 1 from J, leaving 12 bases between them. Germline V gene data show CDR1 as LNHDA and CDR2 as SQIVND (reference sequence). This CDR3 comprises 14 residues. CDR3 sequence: CASGFGGSYNEQFF. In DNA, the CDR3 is TGTGCCAGTGGATTTGGGGGTTCCTACAATGAGCAGTTCTTC.

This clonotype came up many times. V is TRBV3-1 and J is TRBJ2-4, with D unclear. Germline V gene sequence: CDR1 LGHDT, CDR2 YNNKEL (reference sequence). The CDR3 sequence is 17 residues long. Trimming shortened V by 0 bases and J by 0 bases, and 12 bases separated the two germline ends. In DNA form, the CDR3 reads TGTGCCAGCAGCCAAGATTCGGCCTTCCTAGCCAAAAACATTCAGTACTTC. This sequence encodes CASSQDSAFLAKNIQYF.

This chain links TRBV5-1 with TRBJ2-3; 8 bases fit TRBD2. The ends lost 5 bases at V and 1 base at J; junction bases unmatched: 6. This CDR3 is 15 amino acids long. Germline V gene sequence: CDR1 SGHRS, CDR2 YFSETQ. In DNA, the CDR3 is TGCGCCAGCAGATTGAGCGGGGGAGGCACAGATACGCAGTATTTT. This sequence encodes CASRLSGGGTDTQYF.

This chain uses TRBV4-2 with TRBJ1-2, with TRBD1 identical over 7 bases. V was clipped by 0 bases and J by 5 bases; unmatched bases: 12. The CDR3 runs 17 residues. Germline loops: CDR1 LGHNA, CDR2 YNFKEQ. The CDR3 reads CASSQERTGAFLYGYTF. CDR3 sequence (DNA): TGTGCCAGCAGCCAAGAGCGGACAGGAGCCTTCCTTTATGGCTACACCTTC.

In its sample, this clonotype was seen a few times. The CDR3 protein is CAISDRSSGNEQFF. The DNA for the CDR3 is TGTGCCATCAGTGATCGGTCTAGCGGGAATGAGCAGTTCTTC. The rearrangement links TRBV10-3 to TRBJ2-1; 8 bases align to TRBD2. The J segment lost 7 bases and the V segment lost 3 bases, leaving 5 bases of the junction unmatched. Germline V gene sequence: CDR1 ENHRY, CDR2 SYGVKD. The CDR3 is 14 residues long.